This record looks at one TCR beta chain sequence and its context. This specimen comes from a study of blood T cell repertoires in COVID-19. Turning to the study itself: Spain, Italy and the United States supplied samples that represented acute and convalescent COVID-19. In each case, the material was cDNA or gDNA derived from T cells, B-cell-depleted T cells, or PBMCs.

This CDR3 is 11 amino acids long. Germline loops: CDR1 MNHEY, CDR2 SMNVEV (reference sequence). V lost 5 bases and J 13 bases, leaving 12 bases between the germline ends. Self-reported history from a screening survey and questionnaire set each donor's cohort. Authors' data handling: Estimated nucleated cell counts came from reference gene primer amplification. Assay used: immunoSEQ multiplex PCR; TCRdb lists only in-frame clones, some missing. The DNA was the basis for D and trimming; V, J and clone size are from that table. The repertoire holds roughly 250,000 clones, approximately 88% seen once, with around 1.2% in the top ten.

The TCR was taken from a woman between 40 and 50 years old with acute COVID-19. The source material was PBMCs or T cells enriched from blood (not recorded which). The gene calls are TRBV27 and TRBJ2-1; the D gene is possibly TRBD2 (5 bases). The CDR3 spells CASSPGLKQFF. DNA for the CDR3: TGTGCCAGCAGTCCCGGACTGAAACAGTTCTTC.